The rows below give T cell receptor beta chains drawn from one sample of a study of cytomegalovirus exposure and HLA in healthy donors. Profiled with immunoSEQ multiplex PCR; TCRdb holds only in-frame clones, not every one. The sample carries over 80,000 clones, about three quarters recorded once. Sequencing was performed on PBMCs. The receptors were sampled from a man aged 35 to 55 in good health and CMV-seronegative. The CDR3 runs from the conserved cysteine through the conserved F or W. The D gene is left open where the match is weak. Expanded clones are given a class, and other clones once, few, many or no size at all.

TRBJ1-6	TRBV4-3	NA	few	TGCGCCAGCAGCCAAGATCTGGGAGGAGATTTAGGATCACCCCTCCACTTT	CASSQDLGGDLGSPLHF
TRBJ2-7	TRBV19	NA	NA	TGTGCCAGTAGTATGGTCCCTGGGCCCTACGAGCAGTACTTC	CASSMVPGPYEQYF
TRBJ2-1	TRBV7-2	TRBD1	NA	TGTGCCAGCACCCGAACAAGGACAGGGGGCAATGAGCAGTTCTTC	CASTRTRTGGNEQFF
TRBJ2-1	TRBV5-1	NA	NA	TGCGCCAGCAGCCCTGGGGCCGACTCCTCCTACAATGAGCAGTTCTTC	CASSPGADSSYNEQFF
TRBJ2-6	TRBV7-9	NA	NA	TGTGCCAGCAGCTTAGGGCATACCGGGGCCAACGTCCTGACTTTC	CASSLGHTGANVLTF
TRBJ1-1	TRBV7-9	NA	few	TGTGCCAGCAGCTTAGACGCGGGGCGAGACACTGAAGCTTTCTTT	CASSLDAGRDTEAFF
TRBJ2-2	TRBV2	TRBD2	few	TGTGCCTCTCTCGGGACTAGCGGGACAAACACCGGGGAGCTGTTTTTT	CASLGTSGTNTGELFF
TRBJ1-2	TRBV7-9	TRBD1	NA	TGTGCCAGCAGCTGGGGGACAGACGGCTACACCTTC	CASSWGTDGYTF
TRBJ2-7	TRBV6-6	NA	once	TGTGCCAGCAGTTACTTCGATTCTACTGGAGCCCTACACTTC	CASSYFDSTGALHF
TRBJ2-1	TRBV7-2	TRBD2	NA	TGTGCCAGCAAAATGGGGCTAGCGGTGGTCAATGAGCAGTTCTTC	CASKMGLAVVNEQFF
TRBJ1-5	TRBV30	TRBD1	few	TGTGCCTGGACCCCGGACAGGAATCAGCCCCAGCATTTT	CAWTPDRNQPQHF
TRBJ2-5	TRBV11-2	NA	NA	TGTGCCAGCAGTCTAACAGGGAGCGAGACCCAGTACTTC	CASSLTGSETQYF
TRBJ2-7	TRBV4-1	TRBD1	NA	TGCGCCAGCAGCCAAGGATGGACAGGGAACGAGCAGTACTTC	CASSQGWTGNEQYF
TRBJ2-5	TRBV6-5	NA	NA	TGTGCCAGCGGCCCCGTTGCTTGGGCTTTGGAGACCCAGTACTTC	CASGPVAWALETQYF
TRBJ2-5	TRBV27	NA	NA	TGTGCCAGCAGTTTCCTCGACAGCCGAATGGGGACCCAGTACTTC	CASSFLDSRMGTQYF
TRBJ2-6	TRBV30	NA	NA	TGTGCCTGGAGTGGGGGCACAGGCTCTGGGGCCAACGTCCTGACTTTC	CAWSGGTGSGANVLTF
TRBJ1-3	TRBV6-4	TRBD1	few	TGTGCCAGCAGTGTGGGACAGAGCTCTGGAAACACCATATATTTT	CASSVGQSSGNTIYF
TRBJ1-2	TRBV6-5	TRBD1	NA	TGTGCCAGCGGGGACAGGGCGAACTATGGCTACACCTTC	CASGDRANYGYTF
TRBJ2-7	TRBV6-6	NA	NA	TGTGCCAGCAGTTACTCTGACTTGTCCTACGAGCAGTACTTC	CASSYSDLSYEQYF
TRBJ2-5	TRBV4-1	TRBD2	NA	TGCGCCAGCAGCCAAGTATGGGCGGGGGGGCATCAGACCCAGTACTTC	CASSQVWAGGHQTQYF
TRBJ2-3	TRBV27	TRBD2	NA	TGTGCCAGCAGTTTAGTCTGGCGGGGGAGGACAGATACGCAGTATTTT	CASSLVWRGRTDTQYF
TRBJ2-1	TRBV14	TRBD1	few	TGTGCCAGCAGCCTAGGGACTGCACAGGGGGATGAGCAGTTCTTC	CASSLGTAQGDEQFF
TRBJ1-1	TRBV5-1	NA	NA	TGCGCCAGCAGCTTGGTGAGAATGAACACTGAAGCTTTCTTT	CASSLVRMNTEAFF
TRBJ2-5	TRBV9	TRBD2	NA	TGTGCCAGCAGCAGAAAGAGCGGGGGGGCAGAGACCCAGTACTTC	CASSRKSGGAETQYF
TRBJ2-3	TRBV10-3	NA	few	TGTGCCATCAGTGAGGAGATTGGAGAGCCTTCCCGCACAGATACGCAGTATTTT	CAISEEIGEPSRTDTQYF
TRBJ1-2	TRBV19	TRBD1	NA	TGTGCCAGTAGTGTAATACAGGGGACTAACTATGGCTACACCTTC	CASSVIQGTNYGYTF
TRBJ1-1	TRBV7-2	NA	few	TGTGCCAGCAGGCTTCGGGGGGGCACTGAAGCTTTCTTT	CASRLRGGTEAFF
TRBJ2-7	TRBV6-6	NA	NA	TGTGCGACGGAGGGGACCTACGAGCAGTACTTC	CATEGTYEQYF
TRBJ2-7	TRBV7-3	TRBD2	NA	TGTGCCAGCAGCTTAATGGCTAGCGGGGTTCCGGAGCAGTACTTC	CASSLMASGVPEQYF
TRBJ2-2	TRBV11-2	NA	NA	TGTGCCAGCAGCTGGGACACCACCGGGGAGCTGTTTTTT	CASSWDTTGELFF
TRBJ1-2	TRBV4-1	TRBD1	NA	TGCGCCAGCAGCCAAGATCCCTCCGGGACAGGGTTTCATGGCTACACCTTC	CASSQDPSGTGFHGYTF
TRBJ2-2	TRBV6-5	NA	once	TGTGCCAGCACCCCAGGCTGGGCCGGGGAGCTGTTTTTT	CASTPGWAGELFF
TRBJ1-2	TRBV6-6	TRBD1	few	TGTGCCAGCGGCGGACAGGAGAACTATGGCTACACCTTC	CASGGQENYGYTF
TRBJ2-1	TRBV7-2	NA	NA	TGTGCCAGCAGCTTAGTGTTAGCACTTCGCTCCTACAATGAGCAGTTCTTC	CASSLVLALRSYNEQFF